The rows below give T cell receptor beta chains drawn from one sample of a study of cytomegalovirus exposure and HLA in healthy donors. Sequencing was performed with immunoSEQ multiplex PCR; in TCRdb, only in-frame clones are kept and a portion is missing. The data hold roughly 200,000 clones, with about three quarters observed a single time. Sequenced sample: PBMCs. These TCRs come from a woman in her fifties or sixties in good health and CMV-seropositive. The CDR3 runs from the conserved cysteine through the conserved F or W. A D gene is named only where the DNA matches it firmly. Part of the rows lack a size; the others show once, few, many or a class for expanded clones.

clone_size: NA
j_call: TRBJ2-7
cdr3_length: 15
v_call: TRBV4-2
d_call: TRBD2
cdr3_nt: TGTGCCAGCAGCCAATGGACTAGCGGGGGCTCCGAGCAGTACTTC
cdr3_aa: CASSQWTSGGSEQYF

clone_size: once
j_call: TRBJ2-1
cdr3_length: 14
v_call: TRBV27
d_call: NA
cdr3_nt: TGTGCCAGCAGTTTATATGGCAACTACAATGAGCAGTTCTTC
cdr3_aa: CASSLYGNYNEQFF

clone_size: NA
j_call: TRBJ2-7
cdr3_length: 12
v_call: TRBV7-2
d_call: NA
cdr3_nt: TGTGCCAGCAGCTTAAACAACTACGAGCAGTACTTC
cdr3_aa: CASSLNNYEQYF

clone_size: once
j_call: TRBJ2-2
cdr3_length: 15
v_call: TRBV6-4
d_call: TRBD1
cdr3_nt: TGTGCCAGCTCACCCCGGGACAGGGGTCACGGGGAGCTGTTTTTT
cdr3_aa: CASSPRDRGHGELFF

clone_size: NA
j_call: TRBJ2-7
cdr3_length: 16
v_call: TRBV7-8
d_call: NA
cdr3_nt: TGTGCCAGCAGCTTAGGTGGTAGAGATGAGTTCTACGAGCAGTACTTC
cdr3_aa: CASSLGGRDEFYEQYF

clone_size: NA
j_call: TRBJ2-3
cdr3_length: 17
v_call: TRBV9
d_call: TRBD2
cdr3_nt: TGTGCCAGCAGCGTTAGCGGGGGGGGAACTAGCACAGATACGCAGTATTTT
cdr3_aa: CASSVSGGGTSTDTQYF

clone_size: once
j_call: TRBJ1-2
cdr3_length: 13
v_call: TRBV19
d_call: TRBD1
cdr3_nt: TGTGCCAGTAGTACCCGGACAGGGGGTGGCTACACCTTC
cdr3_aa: CASSTRTGGGYTF

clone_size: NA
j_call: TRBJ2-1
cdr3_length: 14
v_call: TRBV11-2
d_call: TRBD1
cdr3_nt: TGTGCCAGCAGCTTAGATTCTCCGAGGGACAGGGGCTTCTTC
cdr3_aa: CASSLDSPRDRGFF

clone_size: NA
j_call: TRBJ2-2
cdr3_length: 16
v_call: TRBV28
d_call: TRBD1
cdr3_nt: TGTGCCAGCAGTCCGGCCGGGACAGGGACGGCCGGGGAGCTGTTTTTT
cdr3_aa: CASSPAGTGTAGELFF

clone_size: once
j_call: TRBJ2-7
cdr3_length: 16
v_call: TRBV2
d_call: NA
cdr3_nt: TGTGCCAGCAGACCCCCGGAGGGAGGATATACGGCCGAGCAGTACTTC
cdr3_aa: CASRPPEGGYTAEQYF

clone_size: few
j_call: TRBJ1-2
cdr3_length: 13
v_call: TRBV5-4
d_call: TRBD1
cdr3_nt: TGTGCCACCACACAGGGGCGGCTCGATGGCTACACCTTC
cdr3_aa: CATTQGRLDGYTF

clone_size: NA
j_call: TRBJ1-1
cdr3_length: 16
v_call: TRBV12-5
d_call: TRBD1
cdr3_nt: TGTGCTAGTGGTTTGACCGACCACAGGGGGCGTAATGAAGCTTTCTTT
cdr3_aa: CASGLTDHRGRNEAFF

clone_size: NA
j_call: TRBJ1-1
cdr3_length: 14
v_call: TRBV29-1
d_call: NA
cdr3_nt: TGCAGCGTTGGGGCCCCACCACGAAACACTGAAGCTTTCTTT
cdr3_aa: CSVGAPPRNTEAFF

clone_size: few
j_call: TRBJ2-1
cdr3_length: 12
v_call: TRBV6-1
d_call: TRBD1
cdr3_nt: TGTGCCAGCATCCTCGACAGGGACAAGGCGTTCTTC
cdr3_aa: CASILDRDKAFF

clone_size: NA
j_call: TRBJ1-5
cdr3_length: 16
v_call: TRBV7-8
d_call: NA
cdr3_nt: TGTGCCAGCAGCAGCAAAACAGGGAGAAACAATCAGCCCCAGCATTTT
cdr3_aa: CASSSKTGRNNQPQHF

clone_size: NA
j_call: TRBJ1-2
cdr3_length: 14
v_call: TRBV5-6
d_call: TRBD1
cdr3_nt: TGTGCCAGCAGCTTGGGCACAGGGGGCGTAGGCTACACCTTC
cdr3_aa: CASSLGTGGVGYTF

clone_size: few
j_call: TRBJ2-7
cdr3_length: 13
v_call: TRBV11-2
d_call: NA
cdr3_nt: TGTGCCAGCAGGCCTCAGGGGGGCTACGAGCAGTACTTC
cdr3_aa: CASRPQGGYEQYF

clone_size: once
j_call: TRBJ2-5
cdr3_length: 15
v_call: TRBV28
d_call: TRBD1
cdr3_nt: TGTGCCAGCAGTTCCCAGGGGGCGTTGGGAGAGACCCAGTACTTC
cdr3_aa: CASSSQGALGETQYF

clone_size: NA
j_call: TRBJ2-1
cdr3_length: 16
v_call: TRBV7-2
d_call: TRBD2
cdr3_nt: TGTGCCAGCAGCTTAGCACCTAGCGGGGGATCACGTGAGCAGTTCTTC
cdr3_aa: CASSLAPSGGSREQFF

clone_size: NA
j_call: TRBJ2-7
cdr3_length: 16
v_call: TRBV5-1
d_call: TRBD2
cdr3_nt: TGCGCCAGCAGCTTGGAAGCTACCGGGACTAGCTACGAGCAGTACTTC
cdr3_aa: CASSLEATGTSYEQYF

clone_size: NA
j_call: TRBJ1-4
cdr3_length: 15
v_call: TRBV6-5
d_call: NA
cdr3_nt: TGTGCCAGCAGTTACTCAACGGGGGTTGGGGAAAAACTGTTTTTT
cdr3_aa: CASSYSTGVGEKLFF

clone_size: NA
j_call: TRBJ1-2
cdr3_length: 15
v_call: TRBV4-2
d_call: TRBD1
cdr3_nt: TGTGCCAGCAGCCAATCCCAGACAGGGATGAATGGCTACACCTTC
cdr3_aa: CASSQSQTGMNGYTF

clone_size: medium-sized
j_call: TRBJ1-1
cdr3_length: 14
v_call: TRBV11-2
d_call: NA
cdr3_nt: TGTGCCAGCAGCTTAGGGGGGCTGGGGGCTGAAGCTTTCTTT
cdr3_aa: CASSLGGLGAEAFF

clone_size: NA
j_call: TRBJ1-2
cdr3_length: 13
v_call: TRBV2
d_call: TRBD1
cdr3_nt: TGTGCCAGCAGCGGGGACAGGGTATATGGCTACACCTTC
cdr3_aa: CASSGDRVYGYTF

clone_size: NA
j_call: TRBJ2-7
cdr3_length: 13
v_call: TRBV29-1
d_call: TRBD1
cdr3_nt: TGCAGCGCCCGACAGGGAAGCTCCTACGAGCAGTACTTC
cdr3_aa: CSARQGSSYEQYF

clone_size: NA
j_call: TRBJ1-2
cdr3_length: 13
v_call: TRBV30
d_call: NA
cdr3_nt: TGTGCCTGGAGCGCAGACAGTTTATATGGCTACACCTTC
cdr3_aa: CAWSADSLYGYTF

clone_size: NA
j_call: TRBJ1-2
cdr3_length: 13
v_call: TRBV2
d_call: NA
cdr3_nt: TGTGCCAGCACCAATCGGGAGGTCTATGGCTACACCTTC
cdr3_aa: CASTNREVYGYTF

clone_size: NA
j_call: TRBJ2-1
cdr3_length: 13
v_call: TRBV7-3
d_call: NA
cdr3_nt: TGTGCCAGCAGCTTAAATTCGGTCAATGAGCAGTTCTTC
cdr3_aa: CASSLNSVNEQFF

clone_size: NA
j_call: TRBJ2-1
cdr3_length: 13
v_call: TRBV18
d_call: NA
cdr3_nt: TGTGCCAGCTCCCCCCCGGCCTACAATGAGCAGTTCTTC
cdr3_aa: CASSPPAYNEQFF

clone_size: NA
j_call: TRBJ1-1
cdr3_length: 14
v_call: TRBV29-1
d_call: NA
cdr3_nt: TGCAGCGTTGGGGCCGCTGGGGCGAACACTGAAGCTTTCTTT
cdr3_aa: CSVGAAGANTEAFF

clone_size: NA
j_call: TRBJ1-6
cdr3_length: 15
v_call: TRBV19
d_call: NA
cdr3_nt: TGTGCCAGTAGTATATCATCACAAAATAATTCACCCCTCCACTTT
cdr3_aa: CASSISSQNNSPLHF

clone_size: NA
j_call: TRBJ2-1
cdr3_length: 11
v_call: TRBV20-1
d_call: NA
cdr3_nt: TGCAGTGCTAGAGCGGGAAGTCGGCAGTTCTTC
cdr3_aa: CSARAGSRQFF

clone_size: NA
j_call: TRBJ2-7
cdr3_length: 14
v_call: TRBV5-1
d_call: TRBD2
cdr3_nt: TGCGCCAGCAGCCAACTAGCGGGAACCTACGAGCAGTACTTC
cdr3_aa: CASSQLAGTYEQYF

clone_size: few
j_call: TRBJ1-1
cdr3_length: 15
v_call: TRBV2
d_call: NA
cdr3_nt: TGTGCCAGCAGTGAAACAGCGGTTCAAAGGGCTGAAGCTTTCTTT
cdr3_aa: CASSETAVQRAEAFF

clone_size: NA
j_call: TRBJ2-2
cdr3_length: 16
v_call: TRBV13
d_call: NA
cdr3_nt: TGTGCCAGCAGCTTAAGGTCGAGGTCTCGGGCCGGGGAGCTGTTTTTT
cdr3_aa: CASSLRSRSRAGELFF

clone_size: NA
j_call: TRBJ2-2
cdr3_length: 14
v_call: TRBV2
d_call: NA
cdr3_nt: TGTGCCAGCAGAAGAGAGGTGAACACCGGGGAGCTGTTTTTT
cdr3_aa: CASRREVNTGELFF

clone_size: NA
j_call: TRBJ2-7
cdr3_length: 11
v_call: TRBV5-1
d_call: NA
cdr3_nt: TGCGCCAGCAGCTCGTCCTACGAGCAGTACTTC
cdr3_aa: CASSSSYEQYF

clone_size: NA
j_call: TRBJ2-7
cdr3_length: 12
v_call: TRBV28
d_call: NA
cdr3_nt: TGTGCCAGCAACGAACGGGGGTGGGAGCAGTACTTC
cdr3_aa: CASNERGWEQYF

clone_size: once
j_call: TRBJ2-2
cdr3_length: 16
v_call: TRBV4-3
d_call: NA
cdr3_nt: TGCGCCAGCAGCCAAGAGGGGGGGCTTCTCGCCGGGGAGCTGTTTTTT
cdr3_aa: CASSQEGGLLAGELFF

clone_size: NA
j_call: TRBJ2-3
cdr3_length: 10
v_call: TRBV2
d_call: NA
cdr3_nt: TGTGCCAGCAGCCTTAGTATGCAGTATTTT
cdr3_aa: CASSLSMQYF

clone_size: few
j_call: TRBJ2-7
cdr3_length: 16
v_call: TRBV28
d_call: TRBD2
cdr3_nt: TGTGCCAGCGTCCCCGGTGGGCTAGCGGGATCCTACGAGCAGTACTTC
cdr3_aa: CASVPGGLAGSYEQYF

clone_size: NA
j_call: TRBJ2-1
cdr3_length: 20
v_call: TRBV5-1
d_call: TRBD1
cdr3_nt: TGCGCCAGCAGCTCAAGTCGGGGACAGCTATTAATAAGCTTAGGGCATGAGCAGTTCTTC
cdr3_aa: CASSSSRGQLLISLGHEQFF